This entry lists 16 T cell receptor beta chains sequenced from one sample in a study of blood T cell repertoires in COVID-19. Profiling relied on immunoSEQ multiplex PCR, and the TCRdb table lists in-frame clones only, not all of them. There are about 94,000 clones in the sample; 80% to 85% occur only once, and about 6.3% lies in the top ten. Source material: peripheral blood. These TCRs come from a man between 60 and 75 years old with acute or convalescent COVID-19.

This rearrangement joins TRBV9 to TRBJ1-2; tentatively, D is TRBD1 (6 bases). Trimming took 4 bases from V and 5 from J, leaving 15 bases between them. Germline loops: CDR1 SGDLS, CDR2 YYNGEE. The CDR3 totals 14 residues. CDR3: CASSSETGGYGYTF. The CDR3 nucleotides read TGTGCCAGCAGCTCAGAGACAGGAGGTTATGGCTACACCTTC. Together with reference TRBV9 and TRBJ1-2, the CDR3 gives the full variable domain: DSGVTQTPKHLITATGQRVTLRCSPRSGDLSVYWYQQSLDQGLQFLIQYYNGEERAKGNILERFSAQQFPDLHSELNLSSLELGDSALYFCASSSETGGYGYTFGSGTRLTVV.

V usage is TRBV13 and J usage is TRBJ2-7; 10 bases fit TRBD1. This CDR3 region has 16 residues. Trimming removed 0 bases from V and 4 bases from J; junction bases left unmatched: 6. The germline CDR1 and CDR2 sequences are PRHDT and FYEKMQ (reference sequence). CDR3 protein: CASSLGRQGAFYEQYF. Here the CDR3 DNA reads TGTGCCAGCAGCTTAGGCCGACAGGGGGCCTTTTACGAGCAGTACTTC.

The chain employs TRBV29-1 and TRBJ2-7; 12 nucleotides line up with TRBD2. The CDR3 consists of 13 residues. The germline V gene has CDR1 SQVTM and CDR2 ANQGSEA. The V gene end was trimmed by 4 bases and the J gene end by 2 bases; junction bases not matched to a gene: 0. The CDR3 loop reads CSVGLAGAYEQYF. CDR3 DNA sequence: TGCAGCGTTGGACTAGCGGGGGCCTACGAGCAGTACTTC.

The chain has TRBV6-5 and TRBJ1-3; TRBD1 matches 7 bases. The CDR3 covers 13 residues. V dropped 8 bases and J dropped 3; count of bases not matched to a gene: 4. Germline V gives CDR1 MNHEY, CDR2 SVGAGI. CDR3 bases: TGTGCCAGCGAGACAGGGAGTGGAAACACCATATATTTT. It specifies CASETGSGNTIYF.

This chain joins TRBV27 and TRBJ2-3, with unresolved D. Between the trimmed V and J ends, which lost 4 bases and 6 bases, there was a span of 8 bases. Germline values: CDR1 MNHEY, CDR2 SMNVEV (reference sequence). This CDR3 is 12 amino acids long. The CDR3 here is CASSYPGDTQYF. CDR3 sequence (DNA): TGTGCCAGCAGTTACCCTGGCGATACGCAGTATTTT.

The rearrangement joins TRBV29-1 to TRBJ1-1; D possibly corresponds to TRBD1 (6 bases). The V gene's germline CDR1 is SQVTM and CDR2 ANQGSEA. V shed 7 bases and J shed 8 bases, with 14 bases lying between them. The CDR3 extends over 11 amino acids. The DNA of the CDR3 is TGCAGCGCCACAGGGAGGGGAGAAGCTTTCTTT. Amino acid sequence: CSATGRGEAFF.

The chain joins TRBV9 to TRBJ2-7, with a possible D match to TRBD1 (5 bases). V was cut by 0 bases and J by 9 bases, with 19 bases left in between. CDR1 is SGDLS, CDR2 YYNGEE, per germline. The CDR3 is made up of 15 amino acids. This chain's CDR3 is CASSVGGYGSEGQYF. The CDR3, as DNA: TGTGCCAGCAGCGTAGGGGGCTACGGGTCCGAAGGGCAGTACTTC.

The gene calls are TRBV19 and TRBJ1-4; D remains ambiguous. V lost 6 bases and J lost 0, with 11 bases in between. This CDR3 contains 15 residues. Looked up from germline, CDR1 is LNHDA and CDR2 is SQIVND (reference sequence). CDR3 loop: CASRFSSATNEKLFF. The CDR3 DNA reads TGTGCCAGTAGGTTCAGTTCTGCAACTAATGAAAAACTGTTTTTT. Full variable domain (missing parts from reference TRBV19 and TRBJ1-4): DGGITQSPKYLFRKEGQNVTLSCEQNLNHDAMYWYRQDPGQGLRLIYYSQIVNDFQKGDIAEGYSVSREKKESFPLTVTSAQKNPTAFYLCASRFSSATNEKLFFGSGTQLSVL.

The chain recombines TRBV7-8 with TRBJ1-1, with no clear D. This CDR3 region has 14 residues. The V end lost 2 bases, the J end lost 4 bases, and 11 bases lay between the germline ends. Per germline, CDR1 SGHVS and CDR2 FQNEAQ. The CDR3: CASSLMRVATEAFF. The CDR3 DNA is TGTGCCAGCAGCTTAATGAGGGTGGCCACTGAAGCTTTCTTT. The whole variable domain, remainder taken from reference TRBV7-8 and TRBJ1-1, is GAGVSQSPRYKVAKRGQDVALRCDPISGHVSLFWYQQALGQGPEFLTYFQNEAQLDKSGLPSDRFFAERPEGSVSTLKIQRTQQEDSAVYLCASSLMRVATEAFFGQGTRLTVV.

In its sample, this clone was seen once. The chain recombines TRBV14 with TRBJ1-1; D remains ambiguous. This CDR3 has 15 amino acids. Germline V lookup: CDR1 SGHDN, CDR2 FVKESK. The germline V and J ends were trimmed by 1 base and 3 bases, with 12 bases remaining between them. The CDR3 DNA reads TGTGCCAGCAGCCAAGTGAGGGTGGTCGACACTGAAGCTTTCTTT. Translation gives CASSQVRVVDTEAFF. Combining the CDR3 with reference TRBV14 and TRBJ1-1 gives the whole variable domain EAGVTQFPSHSVIEKGQTVTLRCDPISGHDNLYWYRRVMGKEIKFLLHFVKESKQDESGMPNNRFLAERTGGTYSTLKVQPAELEDSGVYFCASSQVRVVDTEAFFGQGTRLTVV.

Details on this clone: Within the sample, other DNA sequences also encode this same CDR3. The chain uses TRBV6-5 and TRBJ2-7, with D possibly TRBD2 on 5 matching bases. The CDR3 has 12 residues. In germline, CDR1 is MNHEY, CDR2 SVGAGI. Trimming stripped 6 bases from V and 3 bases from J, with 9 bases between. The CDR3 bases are TGTGCCAGCAGGGACTCCCTCTACGAGCAGTACTTC. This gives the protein CASRDSLYEQYF.

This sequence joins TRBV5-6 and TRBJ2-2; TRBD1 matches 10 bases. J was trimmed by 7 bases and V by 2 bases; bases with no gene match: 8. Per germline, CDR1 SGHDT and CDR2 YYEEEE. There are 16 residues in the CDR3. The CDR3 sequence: CASSFGQGEGLGELFF. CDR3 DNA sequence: TGTGCCAGCAGCTTCGGACAGGGGGAAGGTCTCGGGGAGCTGTTTTTT.

The CDR3 DNA reads TGCAGTGCTAGTATGGAGACTAGCGGGCGTCAAGGAGAGACCCAGTACTTC. It translates to CSASMETSGRQGETQYF. The chain is built from TRBV20-1 and TRBJ2-5; TRBD2 matches 10 bases. V lost 3 bases and J lost 4; bases outside the gene matches: 14. The CDR3 covers 17 residues. The germline gives CDR1 DFQATT, CDR2 SNEGSKA (reference sequence).

CDR3 coding DNA: TGTGCCAGCAGCTTAGGAGGGCAGGCCAGACTGTTTTTT. Encoded protein: CASSLGGQARLFF. V usage is TRBV7-8 and J usage is TRBJ1-4; no definite D call. V lost 1 base to trimming and J lost 13 bases, with 13 bases between them. CDR3 length equals 13 residues. Looked up from germline, CDR1 is SGHVS and CDR2 is FQNEAQ.

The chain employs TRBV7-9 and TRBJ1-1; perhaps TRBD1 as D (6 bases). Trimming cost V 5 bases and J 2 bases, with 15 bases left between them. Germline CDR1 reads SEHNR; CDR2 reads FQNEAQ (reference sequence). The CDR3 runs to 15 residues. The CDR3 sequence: CASSPWGGTNTEAFF. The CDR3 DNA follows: TGTGCCAGCAGCCCCTGGGGGGGCACCAACACTGAAGCTTTCTTT.

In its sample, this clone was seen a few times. This CDR3 reads CASSFRGTTGNTIYF. CDR3 nucleotides: TGTGCCAGCAGCTTTAGGGGGACCACTGGAAACACCATATATTTT. The rearrangement links TRBV7-8 to TRBJ1-3; the D gene is possibly TRBD1 (6 bases). CDR3 length: 15 residues. Germline V lookup: CDR1 SGHVS, CDR2 FQNEAQ. V shed 3 bases and J shed 2 bases, with 11 bases lying between them.